These 19 T cell receptor beta chains came from one sample sequenced in a study of blood T cells in healthy people across ages. Next came a second PCR, run for about 6 to 11 cycles, which used a sample-barcoded 5' primer along with a J-beta primer mix. TCRdb reprocessed the 5' RACE reads via MiXCR and lists one record per CDR3 protein. The sample gives approximately 800,000 distinct CDR3 sequences, approximately 55% of which show up once; approximately 40% is in the top ten. The sequenced sample was blood. The receptors derive from a man aged 80 or over in good health.

The rearrangement joins TRBV13 to TRBJ2-1; the match to TRBD1 covers 10 bases. V shed 5 bases and J 6 bases; nucleotides not matched to a gene: 7. The CDR3 has 15 amino acids. Germline V gene sequence: CDR1 PRHDT, CDR2 FYEKMQ (reference sequence). As DNA, the CDR3 is TGTGCCAGCAGCGGTGACAGGGGGCAATCCAATGAGCAGTTCTTC. This translates into CASSGDRGQSNEQFF.

DNA for the CDR3: TGTGCCAGCAGCTTAAAGACCCAGAACACTGAAGCTTTCTTT. Residues: CASSLKTQNTEAFF. This chain connects TRBV5-5 to TRBJ1-1; the D is unclear. The CDR3 totals 14 residues. Germline lookup yields CDR1 SGHKS and CDR2 YYEKEE (reference sequence). Trimming took off 2 bases at V and 1 base at J, with 9 bases between the two ends.

V is TRBV20-1 and J is TRBJ1-5; D possibly corresponds to TRBD1 (6 bases). Trimming cost V 6 bases and J 5 bases, with 20 bases left between them. The CDR3 runs to 15 residues. Germline CDR1 DFQATT, CDR2 SNEGSKA (reference sequence). Written as DNA, the CDR3 is TGCAGTGCAAACCCCTTATGGGGGCCCGATCAGCCCCAGCATTTT. Its protein is CSANPLWGPDQPQHF.

The J gene is TRBJ2-1, the V gene TRBV29-1, with D uncertain. The CDR3 consists of 14 residues. Trimming shortened V by 4 bases and J by 9 bases, and 19 bases separated the two germline ends. Looked up from germline, CDR1 is SQVTM and CDR2 is ANQGSEA. CDR3 sequence reads: CSVGPSLPPGEQFF. The CDR3 region has the DNA TGCAGCGTTGGGCCGAGCCTGCCCCCTGGTGAGCAGTTCTTC.

The chain couples TRBV3-1 to TRBJ1-4, with D possibly matching TRBD1 (5 bases). Trimming took off 0 bases at V and 6 bases at J, with 14 bases between the two ends. Germline V gene data show CDR1 as LGHDT and CDR2 as YNNKEL (reference sequence). The CDR3 length is 16 residues. CDR3 in DNA: TGTGCCAGCAGCCAAGAATGGCCGGGGCTCGATGAAAAACTGTTTTTT. Its translation: CASSQEWPGLDEKLFF.

The gene calls are TRBV10-3 and TRBJ2-5; no clear D gene. The CDR3 spans 12 residues. The V and J ends lost 11 bases and 2 bases respectively, with 12 bases between them. Germline V gives CDR1 ENHRY, CDR2 SYGVKD. CDR3 sequence reads: CAVMSEQETQYF. In DNA form, the CDR3 reads TGTGCCGTAATGTCGGAACAAGAGACCCAGTACTTC.

The chain carries TRBV10-2 and TRBJ2-1; weak D call: TRBD1 (7 bases). Germline V gene lookup returns CDR1 WSHSY and CDR2 SAAADI. The CDR3 has 12 amino acids. V was clipped by 5 bases and J by 10 bases, with 12 bases between them. DNA for the CDR3: TGCGCCAGCAGTCCCCAGGGGGGAGAGCAGTTCTTC. It yields the protein CASSPQGGEQFF.

There are a few counts of this clonotype. This chain links TRBV11-2 with TRBJ2-3; D call uncertain. The CDR3 spans 16 residues. Per germline, CDR1 SGHAT and CDR2 FQNNGV. The V end was cut by 2 bases, the J end by 1 base, with 13 bases between. The chain's CDR3 is CASSLIWVGGTDTQYF. The CDR3 DNA is TGTGCCAGCAGCTTAATATGGGTGGGTGGCACAGATACGCAGTATTTT.

CDR3 coding DNA: TGTGCCAGCAGTCAACTAGCGGGGAGCTCCTACGAGCAGTACTTC. Protein product: CASSQLAGSSYEQYF. This sequence joins TRBV6-5 and TRBJ2-7; 10 bases match TRBD2. With V trimmed by 5 bases and J by 0 bases, 4 bases remained unmatched. The germline V gene has CDR1 MNHEY and CDR2 SVGAGI. The CDR3 spans 15 residues.

The rearrangement uses TRBV6-1 and TRBJ2-7; 8 nucleotides match TRBD2. The CDR3 extends over 16 amino acids. Germline V gene sequence: CDR1 MNHNS, CDR2 SASEGT. V lost 6 bases, J lost 6 bases, and 16 bases stayed unmatched. The CDR3 loop reads CASRARGAGVTVEQYF. CDR3 bases: TGTGCCAGCAGAGCCAGGGGAGCGGGAGTTACAGTCGAGCAGTACTTC.

The rearrangement uses TRBV20-1 and TRBJ2-3; TRBD2 aligns across 8 bases. J was trimmed by 14 bases and V by 2 bases; bases with no gene match: 27. This CDR3 contains 18 residues. The germline gives CDR1 DFQATT, CDR2 SNEGSKA (reference sequence). CDR3 loop: CSARPGPAGVVGHRYAYF. The DNA of the CDR3 is TGCAGTGCTAGACCGGGACCAGCGGGAGTAGTGGGGCACAGATACGCGTATTTT.

J is TRBJ1-1 and V is TRBV7-9, with a possible D match to TRBD1 (6 bases). CDR1 SEHNR and CDR2 FQNEAQ come from the germline V gene (reference sequence). The CDR3 spans 14 residues. Trimming shortened V by 2 bases and J by 4 bases, and 11 bases separated the two germline ends. The CDR3 loop is CASSLPQGGTEAFF. The DNA for the CDR3 is TGTGCCAGCAGCTTACCACAGGGAGGCACTGAAGCTTTCTTT.

The V call is TRBV5-1, the J call TRBJ2-7; unclear D gene. CDR1 is SGHRS and CDR2 is YFSETQ in the germline V gene. The CDR3 loop spans 13 amino acids. V lost 3 bases and J lost 3, with 10 bases in between. The CDR3 DNA sequence: TGCGCCAGCAGCTGGGAACAGCACTACGAGCAGTACTTC. It is translated as CASSWEQHYEQYF.

The J gene is TRBJ2-3, the V gene TRBV5-1; D may be TRBD2 (6 bases). The CDR3 is 14 residues long. Germline lookup yields CDR1 SGHRS and CDR2 YFSETQ. V lost 3 bases and J 1 base, leaving 9 bases between the germline ends. Here the CDR3 DNA reads TGCGCCAGCAGCTCGCGGGACGGCACAGATACGCAGTATTTT. It is translated as CASSSRDGTDTQYF.

A few counts support this clonotype. V gene TRBV6-1 combines with J gene TRBJ2-6; 7 bases map to TRBD1. V trimming: 6 bases; J trimming: 2 bases; junction bases outside the gene matches: 4. Looked up from germline, CDR1 is MNHNS and CDR2 is SASEGT. This CDR3 spans 15 amino acids. The CDR3: CASRVGGAGANVLTF. The CDR3 DNA reads as TGTGCCAGCAGAGTAGGGGGCGCTGGGGCCAACGTCCTGACTTTC.

The gene calls are TRBV20-1 and TRBJ2-1, with 10 bases aligning to TRBD2. In germline, CDR1 is DFQATT, CDR2 SNEGSKA (reference sequence). V lost 6 bases and J lost 2; bases outside the gene matches: 4. The CDR3 is 14 residues long. For the CDR3, the DNA is TGCAGTGCAAATAGCGGGAGGACCTACAATGAGCAGTTCTTC. Translating gives CSANSGRTYNEQFF.

The chain links TRBV29-1 to TRBJ2-1, with D tentatively TRBD1 (6 bases). The ends were cut back, 6 bases at V and 3 bases at J, with 15 bases in the middle. CDR1 and CDR2 from the germline V gene are SQVTM and ANQGSEA. This CDR3 has 14 amino acids. The DNA for the CDR3 is TGCAGCGTGGCCCGGGACATTGGCTACAATGAGCAGTTCTTC. Its protein product is CSVARDIGYNEQFF.

The rearrangement joins TRBV5-1 to TRBJ2-5; D not resolved. Germline CDR1 SGHRS, CDR2 YFSETQ. The V gene lost 2 bases and the J gene lost 0 bases, with 8 bases spanning the gap. This CDR3 contains 14 residues. As DNA, the CDR3 is TGCGCCAGCAGCTTCGGGTCGTACCAAGAGACCCAGTACTTC. Its translation: CASSFGSYQETQYF.

This chain links TRBV4-1 with TRBJ1-5, with 7 positions matching TRBD1. With V trimmed by 1 base and J by 2 bases, 8 bases remained unmatched. This CDR3 spans 17 amino acids. Germline lookup yields CDR1 MGHRA and CDR2 YSYEKL. The CDR3 reads CASSQGGGGQGNQPQHF. The CDR3 DNA sequence: TGCGCCAGCAGCCAAGGAGGAGGGGGCCAGGGCAATCAGCCCCAGCATTTT.